One sample yielded the 30 T cell receptor beta chains listed below, sequenced in a study of blood T cell repertoires in COVID-19. Clones were read by immunoSEQ multiplex PCR, and TCRdb kept only the in-frame ones, dropping some. Among roughly 280,000 clones, around nine tenths were seen once, and the ten largest hold about 11%. Sequencing used peripheral blood. The source is a woman in her twenties or thirties with COVID-19, enrolled during active disease.

J is TRBJ1-4 and V is TRBV13; a weak D match, TRBD1 (6 bases). Trimming took 6 bases from V and 8 from J, leaving 16 bases between them. Germline-derived CDR1 and CDR2 are PRHDT and FYEKMQ (reference sequence). The CDR3 has 14 residues. This CDR3 reads CASRLDRPEEKLFF. CDR3 DNA sequence: TGTGCCAGCAGACTCGACAGGCCCGAGGAAAAACTGTTTTTT.

This clone was seen a handful of times. The chain is built from TRBV6-5 and TRBJ2-7; TRBD1 aligns across 9 bases. J was trimmed by 2 bases and V by 7 bases; bases with no gene match: 9. The germline V gene encodes CDR1 MNHEY and CDR2 SVGAGI. CDR3 length: 15 residues. The CDR3 spells CASKPYRDRAYEQYF. Written as DNA, the CDR3 is TGTGCCAGCAAGCCATACCGGGACAGGGCCTACGAGCAGTACTTC.

This clone showed up just once. The gene calls are TRBV6-1 and TRBJ2-7; D not certain. CDR3 length equals 15 residues. V lost 0 bases and J lost 0, with 9 bases in between. From germline, CDR1 is MNHNS and CDR2 SASEGT. The CDR3: CASSEAVVSSYEQYF. The CDR3 DNA is TGTGCCAGCAGTGAAGCGGTCGTCAGCTCCTACGAGCAGTACTTC.

The chain combines TRBV6-2 or TRBV6-3 with TRBJ2-7; tentative D call: TRBD1 (6 bases). The CDR3 consists of 14 residues. Germline V gene sequence: CDR1 MNHEY, CDR2 SVGEGT. V gave up 2 bases and J gave up 7 bases, with 15 bases separating them. The CDR3 nucleotides read TGTGCCAGCAGTTACGGGCAGGGGATGGGGGAGCAGTACTTC. Amino acids: CASSYGQGMGEQYF.

The chain combines TRBV2 with TRBJ1-2; a weak D match, TRBD1 (6 bases). The CDR3 is 15 residues long. Trimming stripped 0 bases from V and 2 bases from J, with 10 bases between. Germline CDR1 is SNHLY and CDR2 is FYNNEI. The CDR3 loop reads CASSEASTGNYGYTF. CDR3 nucleotide sequence: TGTGCCAGCAGTGAAGCGTCGACAGGAAACTATGGCTACACCTTC.

The CDR3 sequence is CASSQATSARGETQYF. DNA for the CDR3: TGTGCCAGCAGCCAAGCAACCAGCGCTCGAGGGGAGACCCAGTACTTC. V gene TRBV3-1 (or the pseudogene TRBV3-2) combines with J gene TRBJ2-5; TRBD2 might be the D (5 bases). CDR1 is LGHDT and CDR2 is YNNKEL in the germline V gene (reference sequence). The CDR3 is made up of 16 amino acids. Deletions cut 1 base from V and 5 bases from J, with 17 bases between.

This chain joins TRBV14 and TRBJ2-3; 8 nucleotides line up with TRBD2. This CDR3 has 18 amino acids. In germline, CDR1 is SGHDN, CDR2 FVKESK. J lost 4 bases, V lost 3 bases, and 15 bases had no gene match. The CDR3 region is CASSQIPFGAGAPDTQYF. In DNA, the CDR3 is TGTGCCAGCAGCCAGATTCCCTTCGGAGCGGGAGCCCCAGATACGCAGTATTTT.

The chain recombines TRBV11-2 with TRBJ2-7, with 9 bases aligning to TRBD2. The CDR3 sequence is 14 residues long. The V gene end was trimmed by 3 bases and the J gene end by 3 bases; junction bases not matched to a gene: 3. In germline, CDR1 is SGHAT, CDR2 FQNNGV. The CDR3 DNA follows: TGTGCCAGCAGCTTTAGCGGGGGACACTACGAGCAGTACTTC. It encodes CASSFSGGHYEQYF.

V gene TRBV6-5 combines with J gene TRBJ2-7; 9 bases agree with TRBD1. J was trimmed by 0 bases and V by 10 bases; bases with no gene match: 4. Per germline, CDR1 MNHEY and CDR2 SVGAGI. The CDR3 totals 13 residues. Here the CDR3 DNA reads TGTGCCACCTCGACAGGGGGCTCCTACGAGCAGTACTTC. This sequence encodes CATSTGGSYEQYF.

V is TRBV28 and J is TRBJ1-2; TRBD1 aligns across 9 bases. The CDR3 totals 13 residues. V lost 10 bases to trimming and J lost 7 bases; unmatched junction nucleotides: 10. From germline, CDR1 is MDHEN and CDR2 SYDVKM. The CDR3 DNA is TGTGCCACCCGCCGGGACAGGGCTTCTGGCTACACCTTC. Its translation: CATRRDRASGYTF.

This clone was counted ten times or more. The V gene is TRBV7-9, the J gene TRBJ2-2; 7 bases match TRBD2. Germline V gene lookup returns CDR1 SEHNR and CDR2 FQNEAQ (reference sequence). The V and J ends lost 1 base and 5 bases, in that order; junction bases with no gene match: 7. This CDR3 has 16 amino acids. This CDR3 reads CASSLGAGVKTGELFF. CDR3 sequence (DNA): TGTGCCAGCAGCTTAGGGGCGGGAGTAAAGACCGGGGAGCTGTTTTTT.

The J gene is TRBJ1-2, the V gene TRBV29-1; D not certain. This CDR3 has 14 amino acids. Trimming stripped 3 bases from V and 8 bases from J, with 19 bases between. Germline V gene sequence: CDR1 SQVTM, CDR2 ANQGSEA. The CDR3 is CSVEADTLGRGYTF. The CDR3 region has the DNA TGCAGCGTTGAGGCTGACACCTTAGGTCGGGGCTACACCTTC.

This clone was recorded once. The gene calls are TRBV5-1 and TRBJ2-7; D remains unclear. Germline V lookup: CDR1 SGHRS, CDR2 YFSETQ. The V and J ends lost 0 bases and 5 bases respectively, with 12 bases between them. The CDR3 spans 14 residues. As DNA, the CDR3 is TGCGCCAGCAGCTTGGCCACGTTCAGTGACGAGCAGTACTTC. Translated, it gives CASSLATFSDEQYF.

The chain has TRBV27 and TRBJ2-7, with 10 bases lining up with TRBD2. V shed 5 bases, J shed 6 bases, and the junction held 13 bases outside the gene matches. The CDR3 is 16 amino acids. In germline, CDR1 is MNHEY, CDR2 SMNVEV (reference sequence). The CDR3 bases are TGTGCCAGCAGTCCCCCGTCCCTAGCGGGAGTGGGCGAGCAGTACTTC. It is translated as CASSPPSLAGVGEQYF.

This rearrangement joins TRBV27 to TRBJ2-3; 10 positions match TRBD2. The V gene end was trimmed by 2 bases and the J gene end by 2 bases; junction bases not matched to a gene: 7. CDR3 length: 17 residues. Germline V gene sequence: CDR1 MNHEY, CDR2 SMNVEV (reference sequence). The CDR3 DNA reads TGTGCCAGCAGTTTAAAGCGGGAGGGCCTTGTCACAGATACGCAGTATTTT. Its protein is CASSLKREGLVTDTQYF.

This chain links TRBV10-3 with TRBJ1-1; a possible D gene is TRBD1 (5 bases). Between the trimmed V and J ends, which lost 10 bases and 2 bases, there was a span of 14 bases. This CDR3 is 13 amino acids long. Looked up from germline, CDR1 is ENHRY and CDR2 is SYGVKD. CDR3 in DNA: TGTGCCACCGAGACAGACCCAAACACTGAAGCTTTCTTT. This gives the protein CATETDPNTEAFF.

The sample holds one count of this clone. V gene TRBV18 combines with J gene TRBJ2-5; 7 positions agree with TRBD2. This CDR3 contains 15 residues. The germline V gene encodes CDR1 KGHSH and CDR2 LQKENI. Unmatched junction bases numbered 5, after V lost 2 bases and J lost 2 bases. The CDR3 region is CASSPASGPQETQYF. The DNA for the CDR3 is TGTGCCAGCTCACCAGCTAGCGGTCCTCAAGAGACCCAGTACTTC.

This clone has only one observation. The chain joins TRBV5-1 to TRBJ2-2; 13 bases line up with TRBD2. CDR3 size: 17 residues. Trimming took 4 bases from V and 1 from J; bases not matched to a gene: 4. CDR1 and CDR2 from the germline V gene are SGHRS and YFSETQ. CDR3 in amino acids: CASSPRLAGGNTGELFF. CDR3 DNA: TGCGCCAGCAGCCCTCGACTAGCGGGAGGGAACACCGGGGAGCTGTTTTTT.

The chain carries TRBV6-5 and TRBJ2-7; D is unresolved. This CDR3 contains 13 residues. CDR1 and CDR2 from the germline V gene are MNHEY and SVGAGI. Trimming stripped 4 bases from V and 0 bases from J, with 7 bases between. The CDR3 sequence: CASSSTGSYEQYF. The CDR3 nucleotides are TGTGCCAGCAGTTCGACGGGCTCCTACGAGCAGTACTTC.

The genes are TRBV19 and TRBJ2-7; 7 bases map to TRBD1. Germline trimming cut 7 bases from V and 6 bases from J; bases unmatched to any gene: 9. Germline CDR1 reads LNHDA; CDR2 reads SQIVND (reference sequence). The CDR3 contains 13 residues. The CDR3 loop is CASTKTGEGEQYF. In nucleotides, the CDR3 is TGTGCCAGTACGAAAACAGGGGAAGGCGAGCAGTACTTC.

Turning to this clone: The same CDR3 also results from other DNA sequences found in this sample. The chain employs TRBV9 and TRBJ2-3, with a weak D call TRBD2 (5 bases). V dropped 4 bases and J dropped 1 base, with 10 bases sitting between them. The CDR3 consists of 14 residues. From germline, CDR1 is SGDLS and CDR2 YYNGEE. The CDR3 region is CASSLGVGTDTQYF. The CDR3, as DNA: TGTGCCAGCAGCTTGGGAGTCGGCACAGATACGCAGTATTTT.

The chain combines TRBV27 with TRBJ2-2; D perhaps matches TRBD2 (7 bases). The CDR3 runs 17 residues. Germline CDR1 MNHEY, CDR2 SMNVEV (reference sequence). Trimming cost V 6 bases and J 4 bases, with 21 bases left between them. The CDR3 nucleotides are TGTGCCAGCAGAGGGGGGGGTCTGGCGCGAGCCACCGGGGAGCTGTTTTTT. Residues: CASRGGGLARATGELFF.

This clone came up once. The V gene is TRBV9, the J gene TRBJ2-3, with D possibly matching TRBD2 (5 bases). The V and J ends lost 4 bases and 3 bases respectively, with 12 bases between them. The CDR3 totals 14 residues. Germline V lookup: CDR1 SGDLS, CDR2 YYNGEE. The CDR3 DNA reads TGTGCCAGCAGCATTGGGTGGGAGACAGATACGCAGTATTTT. Translation: CASSIGWETDTQYF.

The rearrangement joins TRBV2 to TRBJ1-2; 7 bases match TRBD1. Germline CDR1 and CDR2: SNHLY and FYNNEI. This CDR3 contains 14 residues. V lost 6 bases, J lost 2 bases, and 6 bases stayed unmatched. CDR3 nucleotide sequence: TGTGCCAGCAGGAGAGACAGGGCAAACTATGGCTACACCTTC. It translates to CASRRDRANYGYTF.

This clone showed up just a few times. V and J are TRBV7-9 and TRBJ1-2; D perhaps matches TRBD1 (6 bases). V dropped 4 bases and J dropped 1 base, with 13 bases sitting between them. Germline lookup yields CDR1 SEHNR and CDR2 FQNEAQ (reference sequence). The CDR3 length is 15 residues. CDR3 sequence: CASSSDRLLNYGYTF. As DNA, the CDR3 is TGTGCCAGCAGCTCGGACAGACTTCTTAACTATGGCTACACCTTC.

This chain uses TRBV7-9 with TRBJ2-5; D possibly corresponds to TRBD2 (5 bases). Trimming pared 5 bases from V and 5 bases from J, leaving 6 bases between. The CDR3 is 11 residues long. Germline V gene sequence: CDR1 SEHNR, CDR2 FQNEAQ (reference sequence). The CDR3 spells CASSRGETQYF. CDR3 coding DNA: TGTGCCAGCAGCCGCGGGGAGACCCAGTACTTC.

The sample holds a few counts of this clone. The chain couples TRBV5-1 to TRBJ2-7; 10 bases align to TRBD2. Trimming took 1 base from V and 4 from J; bases not matched to a gene: 8. CDR1 and CDR2 from the germline V gene are SGHRS and YFSETQ. CDR3 size: 16 residues. This CDR3 is CASSLWLAGEGYEQYF. The DNA of the CDR3 is TGCGCCAGCAGCTTGTGGCTAGCGGGAGAAGGGTACGAGCAGTACTTC. Full variable domain (outside the CDR3, taken from reference TRBV5-1 and TRBJ2-7): KAGVTQTPRYLIKTRGQQVTLSCSPISGHRSVSWYQQTPGQGLQFLFEYFSETQRNKGNFPGRFSGRQFSNSRSEMNVSTLELGDSALYLCASSLWLAGEGYEQYFGPGTRLTVT.

V usage is TRBV10-3 and J usage is TRBJ1-6; D possibly corresponds to TRBD1 (6 bases). Germline-derived CDR1 and CDR2 are ENHRY and SYGVKD. This CDR3 is built from 14 residues. V lost 7 bases, J lost 6 bases, and 13 bases lay in between. The CDR3: CAINKQGINSPLHF. For the CDR3, the DNA is TGTGCCATCAACAAACAGGGAATTAATTCACCCCTCCACTTT.

This CDR3 is CASSPGESSYNSPLHF. The CDR3 region has the DNA TGCGCCAGCAGCCCGGGTGAGAGCTCCTATAATTCACCCCTCCACTTT. The chain carries TRBV5-1 and TRBJ1-6; D is uncertain. Trimming shortened V by 4 bases and J by 0 bases, and 11 bases separated the two germline ends. From germline, CDR1 is SGHRS and CDR2 YFSETQ. The CDR3 extends over 16 amino acids.

The rearrangement uses TRBV18 and TRBJ1-6; TRBD1 is a possible D gene (6 bases). Trimming removed 2 bases at V and 4 bases at J, with 9 bases between. Germline CDR1 is KGHSH and CDR2 is LQKENI. The CDR3 sequence is 15 residues long. CDR3 protein: CASSPGGRYNSPLHF. The CDR3, as DNA: TGTGCCAGCTCACCAGGGGGCAGGTATAATTCACCCCTCCACTTT.